The following is a T cell receptor (beta chain) sequence with its context. Its antigen is as yet unknown. This record comes from a study of T-cell reconstitution after alpha-beta-depleted transplantation in children. Overall study results and limits: Among T cells one year after transplant, newly produced cells accounted for most counts and diversity. Several patients had high TCRbeta diversity at day 60; it came from surviving recipient T cells and thymic progenitors. There were reportedly several hundred expanded graft clones from which alpha-beta T cells came about two months after transplant.

The CDR3 loop spans 20 amino acids. Germline-derived CDR1 and CDR2 are MDHEN and SYDVKM. With 6 bases clipped from V and 12 bases from J, the junction kept 27 bases outside the gene matches. Preparation of the TCRbeta library used unique molecular identifiers. From the PCR reads, TCRdb called clonotypes with MiXCR, one entry per CDR3 protein. There are about 590,000 distinct CDR3 sequences in the sample; 10% to 15% occur only once, and over 2% lies in the top ten. This clonotype was obtained from a male patient between 5 and 17 years old who had a stem cell transplant for acute myeloid leukemia, so the T cells may come from the graft donor. The sequenced sample was PBMCs, mostly from graft donor cells, obtained 360 days after TCRalphabeta/CD19-depleted stem cell transplant. The rearrangement uses TRBV28 and TRBJ2-1; 12 nucleotides line up with TRBD2. The CDR3 bases are TGTGCCAGCAGCGGCTTTTGGTCGACCTGGACTAGCGGGGACCTGGGTCGGCAGTTCTTC. It encodes CASSGFWSTWTSGDLGRQFF.